A single sample gave rise to the 15 T cell receptor beta chains below, sequenced in a study of T cells in women clearing cervical HPV infection. The protocol was immunoSEQ multiplex PCR, while the TCRdb copy is restricted to in-frame clones and leaves out a portion. Here the sample table reports roughly 35,000 clones. Sequenced input: blood buffy coat. All receptors come from a woman between 18 and 69 years old with a cervical HPV16 infection that either progressed to CIN3+ or cleared (not recorded which).

On this clone itself: The observed sequence ends 3 residues before the CDR3 terminus, with the missing tail filled in from the germline J gene. This chain joins TRBV20-1 and TRBJ2-7; 7 bases align to TRBD2. Germline CDR1 is DFQATT and CDR2 is SNEGSKA (reference sequence). This CDR3 spans 16 amino acids. V shed 2 bases and J 3 bases; nucleotides not matched to a gene: 13. The sequenced CDR3 bases are TGCAGTGCTAGATCCCCGGGACTACCGAATAGCTACGAG. Translation gives CSARSPGLPNSYE. The whole CDR3 is CSARSPGLPNSYEQYF.

A note on this clone: The sequence runs out 3 residues before the end of the CDR3; the remainder is reconstructed from the germline J gene. This sequence joins TRBV7-2 and TRBJ2-4; D is uncertain. This CDR3 region has 15 residues. The germline V gene has CDR1 SGHTA and CDR2 FQGNSA. CDR3 protein: CASSLVSFPNYGQYF. CDR3 DNA (partial): TGTGCCAGCAGCTTAGTTAGCTTCCCTAACTATGGT.

Concerning this clone: The observed sequence ends 3 residues before the CDR3 terminus, with the missing tail filled in from the germline J gene. V usage is TRBV2 and J usage is TRBJ1-4; 9 positions match TRBD1. This CDR3 is 14 amino acids long. Germline V gives CDR1 SNHLY, CDR2 FYNNEI. V shed 7 bases and J 4 bases; nucleotides not matched to a gene: 4. The sequenced part of the CDR3 DNA is TGTGCCAGCACCGGACAGGGGAATAATGAAAAA. Amino acid sequence: CASTGQGNNEK. The whole CDR3 region reads CASTGQGNNEKLFF. The whole variable domain, filled in from reference TRBV2 and TRBJ1-4, reads EPEVTQTPSHQVTQMGQEVILRCVPISNHLYFYWYRQILGQKVEFLVSFYNNEISEKSEIFDDQFSVERPDGSNFTLKIRSTKLEDSAMYFCASTGQGNNEKLFFGSGTQLSVL.

A note on this clone: The read finishes 3 residues shy of the CDR3 end, and the germline J gene is used to complete it. The chain recombines TRBV29-1 with TRBJ2-3, with TRBD1 matching 7 bases. Germline V CDR1 and CDR2: SQVTM, ANQGSEA. The CDR3 is 13 amino acids. Here the CDR3 reads CSVPGQYQETQYF. The CDR3 DNA, read in part, is TGCAGCGTGCCGGGACAGTACCAAGAGACG.

As concerns this clone: Sequencing ends 3 residues short of the CDR3 end; the germline J gene provides the rest. The J gene is TRBJ2-3, the V gene TRBV20-1, with 11 bases that match TRBD2. Looked up from germline, CDR1 is DFQATT and CDR2 is SNEGSKA (reference sequence). The CDR3 contains 17 residues. J lost 2 bases, V lost 5 bases, and 12 bases had no gene match. The CDR3 spells CSAPPPTSGALTDTQYF. The part of the CDR3 DNA that was read is TGCAGTGCTCCCCCCCCGACTAGCGGGGCACTCACAGATACG.

Remarks on this clone: The read falls 3 residues short of the CDR3 end, and the missing part is taken from the germline J gene. This chain joins TRBV19 and TRBJ1-4, with a weak D call TRBD1 (6 bases). CDR1 and CDR2 (germline): LNHDA, SQIVND (reference sequence). CDR3 length: 16 residues. CDR3 DNA (partial): TGTGCCAGTAGTTTTGACTCAGGGGCAATAAATTCACCA. Its protein is CASSFDSGAINSP. The CDR3 in full is CASSFDSGAINSPLFF. Using reference TRBV19 and TRBJ1-4 for the parts outside the CDR3, the full variable domain is DGGITQSPKYLFRKEGQNVTLSCEQNLNHDAMYWYRQDPGQGLRLIYYSQIVNDFQKGDIAEGYSVSREKKESFPLTVTSAQKNPTAFYLCASSFDSGAINSPLFFGSGTQLSVL.

About this clone: Read sequence stops 3 residues before the CDR3 end, and the germline J gene provides the missing end. The chain carries TRBV5-1 and TRBJ2-1; the match to TRBD1 covers 10 bases. Germline V lookup: CDR1 SGHRS, CDR2 YFSETQ. The V gene end was trimmed by 4 bases and the J gene end by 4 bases; junction bases not matched to a gene: 5. This CDR3 is built from 15 residues. CDR3 amino acids: CASSPGQGSYNEQFF. The sequenced CDR3 bases are TGCGCCAGCAGCCCGGGACAGGGGTCTTACAATGAG. The entire variable domain, with the rest obtained from reference TRBV5-1 and TRBJ2-1, is as follows: KAGVTQTPRYLIKTRGQQVTLSCSPISGHRSVSWYQQTPGQGLQFLFEYFSETQRNKGNFPGRFSGRQFSNSRSEMNVSTLELGDSALYLCASSPGQGSYNEQFFGPGTRLTVL.

A note on this clone: The CDR3 end is not reached by the read, which stops 3 residues before it; the germline J gene fills it in. V usage is TRBV30 and J usage is TRBJ1-1, with 9 bases fitting TRBD1. This CDR3 has 12 amino acids. Germline-derived CDR1 and CDR2 are GTSNPN and SVGIG (reference sequence). The sequenced CDR3 bases are TGTGCCTGGAGTCCAGGGGACAGGGCG. Amino acid sequence: CAWSPGDRA. The complete CDR3 protein is CAWSPGDRAAFF.

In the case of this clone: The junction shows a germline mismatch at one end, possibly a read error. The sequenced fragment ends 3 residues before the CDR3 boundary, so the rest is inferred from the germline J gene. Other DNA sequences from this sample encode an identical CDR3 as well. V gene TRBV18 combines with J gene TRBJ1-3; D is unclear. Germline CDR1 reads KGHSH; CDR2 reads LQKENI. CDR3 length: 15 residues. The CDR3 sequence is CASSPPHGSGNTIYF. The CDR3 bases that were read are TGTGCCAGCTCACCACCCCACGGGTCCGGAAACACA.

About this clone: With the read ending 3 residues before the CDR3 end, the germline J gene is used to fill in that end. Additional DNA sequences in this sample encode the identical CDR3. The rearrangement joins TRBV29-1 to TRBJ1-5, with D possibly being TRBD1 (5 bases). CDR1 is SQVTM, CDR2 ANQGSEA, per germline. The CDR3 covers 13 residues. V was trimmed by 4 bases and J by 2 bases, leaving 9 bases between them. The sequenced part of the CDR3 DNA is TGCAGCGTTGGGCAGGGAGGCAATCAGCCC. Protein product: CSVGQGGNQP. Given in full, the CDR3 is CSVGQGGNQPQHF. The complete variable domain, with remaining parts taken from reference TRBV29-1 and TRBJ1-5, reads SAVISQKPSRDICQRGTSLTIQCQVDSQVTMMFWYRQQPGQSLTLIATANQGSEATYESGFVIDKFPISRPNLTFSTLTVSNMSPEDSSIYLCSVGQGGNQPQHFGDGTRLSIL.

About this clone: The CDR3 is cut off 3 residues early in the read; its end comes from the germline J gene. The chain joins TRBV29-1 to TRBJ1-2, with TRBD1 as a possible D gene (6 bases). The CDR3 extends over 11 amino acids. The germline gives CDR1 SQVTM, CDR2 ANQGSEA. V gave up 7 bases and J gave up 6 bases, with 12 bases separating them. The CDR3 sequence is CSASGVHGYTF. The sequenced CDR3 bases are TGCAGCGCCTCAGGGGTTCATGGC. The variable domain in full, completed from reference TRBV29-1 and TRBJ1-2, reads SAVISQKPSRDICQRGTSLTIQCQVDSQVTMMFWYRQQPGQSLTLIATANQGSEATYESGFVIDKFPISRPNLTFSTLTVSNMSPEDSSIYLCSASGVHGYTFGSGTRLTVV.

As regards this clone: The CDR3 end is not reached by the read, which stops 3 residues before it; the germline J gene fills it in. The gene calls are TRBV20-1 and TRBJ2-7, with 9 positions matching TRBD1. Germline V gene data show CDR1 as DFQATT and CDR2 as SNEGSKA (reference sequence). The CDR3 is 13 residues long. The junction had 2 bases not matched to a gene; V was cut back by 3 bases and J by 2 bases. The sequenced CDR3 bases are TGCAGTGCTAGTGACAGGGGGGCCTACGAG. Its translation: CSASDRGAYE. The entire CDR3 reads CSASDRGAYEQYF.

About this clone itself: Sequencing ends 3 residues short of the CDR3 end; the germline J gene provides the rest. This chain links TRBV6-4 with TRBJ2-1, with 7 bases lining up with TRBD2. CDR1 is MRHNA and CDR2 is SNTAGT in the germline V gene. V lost 2 bases to trimming and J lost 9 bases; unmatched junction nucleotides: 4. This CDR3 contains 13 residues. The DNA read from the CDR3 is TGTGCCAGCAGTGACACTAGCGAGGGTGAG. Amino acids: CASSDTSEGE. The full CDR3 is CASSDTSEGEQFF.

A note on this clone: Read data end 3 residues before the CDR3 end; the end is taken from the germline J gene. The rearrangement links TRBV20-1 to TRBJ2-1; D is perhaps TRBD1 (6 bases). This CDR3 comprises 16 residues. V lost 0 bases and J 5 bases, leaving 17 bases between the germline ends. Germline CDR1 DFQATT, CDR2 SNEGSKA (reference sequence). CDR3 DNA (partial): TGCAGTGCTAGAGACGCTGAACAGGGTTTTGACAATGAG. This encodes CSARDAEQGFDNE. The full-length CDR3 reads as CSARDAEQGFDNEQFF.

Comments on this clone: The sequenced fragment ends 3 residues before the CDR3 boundary, so the rest is inferred from the germline J gene. The V and J genes are TRBV7-3 and TRBJ1-1, with D maybe TRBD1 (6 bases). CDR3 length: 17 residues. V was trimmed by 5 bases and J by 0 bases, leaving 19 bases between them. Germline V gives CDR1 SGHTA, CDR2 FQGTGA. Partial CDR3 DNA: TGTGCCAGCAGCCAAGGTGGGGGCGCCCCGGTGAACACTGAA. Translation gives CASSQGGGAPVNTE. The CDR3 in full is CASSQGGGAPVNTEAFF.